The rows below give T cell receptor beta chains drawn from one sample of a study of OX40 agonist ivuxolimab in advanced cancers. TCRdb keeps only in-frame clones here, not all; method: immunoSEQ multiplex PCR. The table shows approximately 30,000 clones, with less than 90% occurring only once. The sample was CD4+ or CD8+ T cells sorted from blood, taken in a trial of the OX40 agonist ivuxolimab. The receptor source for this set is an adult with an advanced solid tumor such as melanoma, head and neck, liver or kidney cancer. Each CDR3 is given with its conserved first and last residue. D genes are given only for firm matches. Size tells how often a clone was seen (once, few, many) or the class of an expanded clone, and some rows leave it out.

NA	TRBV11-2	NA	TRBJ1-2	CASSLGSGAYGYTF	TGTGCCAGCAGCTTAGGCTCAGGAGCCTATGGCTACACCTTC
NA	TRBV6-1	NA	TRBJ2-1	CASSAALWNEQFF	TGTGCCAGCAGTGCGGCCCTCTGGAATGAGCAGTTCTTC
TRBD1	TRBV28	NA	TRBJ2-7	CASRNRGIYEQYF	TGTGCCAGCAGGAACAGGGGGATCTACGAGCAGTACTTC
TRBD1	TRBV19	NA	TRBJ1-2	CASSIGPTGGIYGYTF	TGTGCCAGTAGTATTGGCCCCACAGGGGGGATTTATGGCTACACCTTC
TRBD1	TRBV27	NA	TRBJ1-3	CASSLSRGTGNTIYF	TGTGCCAGCAGTTTATCCAGGGGGACGGGAAACACCATATATTTT
NA	TRBV19	NA	TRBJ1-3	CASSSHPQGSGNTIYF	TGTGCCAGTAGTTCCCACCCCCAAGGCTCTGGAAACACCATATATTTT
NA	TRBV28	NA	TRBJ2-7	CASTTSKQGYYEQYF	TGTGCCAGCACTACCTCCAAACAGGGCTACTACGAGCAGTACTTC
TRBD2	TRBV6-5	NA	TRBJ2-1	CASGEGVGNNEQFF	TGTGCCAGCGGGGAGGGAGTAGGGAACAATGAGCAGTTCTTC
NA	TRBV5-1	NA	TRBJ2-7	CASSLGASYEQYF	TGCGCCAGCAGCTTGGGTGCCTCCTACGAGCAGTACTTC
TRBD1	TRBV28	NA	TRBJ2-4	CASSPLDRGSAKNIQYF	TGTGCCAGCAGTCCCCTTGACAGGGGATCCGCCAAAAACATTCAGTACTTC
NA	TRBV21-1	NA	TRBJ2-7	CANLTSPDSYEQYF	TGTGCCAACCTGACCTCCCCAGATTCCTACGAGCAGTACTTC
TRBD2	TRBV7-9	NA	TRBJ2-2	CASRPTTSGRAPDTGELFF	TGTGCCAGCAGACCCACAACTAGCGGGAGGGCCCCAGACACCGGGGAGCTGTTTTTT
NA	TRBV12-5	NA	TRBJ1-4	CASGFSPTPSPIEKLFF	TGTGCTAGTGGTTTTTCCCCCACGCCCAGTCCCATTGAAAAACTGTTTTTT
NA	TRBV5-4	NA	TRBJ1-5	CASSFQGTNQPQHF	TGTGCCAGCAGCTTCCAGGGTACTAATCAGCCCCAGCATTTT
NA	TRBV7-3	NA	TRBJ2-3	CASSSIAASTDTQYF	TGTGCCAGCAGCTCCATAGCGGCTAGCACAGATACGCAGTATTTT
NA	TRBV7-9	NA	TRBJ2-7	CASSQRGSYEQYF	TGTGCCAGCAGCCAACGGGGTTCTTACGAGCAGTACTTC
TRBD2	TRBV6-4	few	TRBJ2-3	CASSLRGGRREATDTQYF	TGTGCCAGCAGCCTTAGGGGGGGGAGGCGGGAGGCCACAGATACGCAGTATTTT
NA	TRBV27	NA	TRBJ1-1	CASSYRTNAEAFF	TGTGCCAGCAGTTATAGGACAAACGCTGAAGCTTTCTTT
TRBD1	TRBV7-9	NA	TRBJ1-1	CASSYGTGDTEAFF	TGTGCCAGCAGCTACGGGACAGGGGACACTGAAGCTTTCTTT
NA	TRBV4-2	NA	TRBJ2-3	CASSQRGGERDHTDTQYF	TGTGCCAGCAGCCAAAGGGGGGGTGAGCGGGACCACACAGATACGCAGTATTTT
NA	TRBV27	NA	TRBJ1-1	CASSLSPGDTEAFF	TGTGCCAGCAGTTTATCCCCGGGGGACACTGAAGCTTTCTTT
NA	TRBV4-2	NA	TRBJ2-2	CASSQRQGTGELFF	TGTGCCAGCAGCCAAAGGCAGGGAACCGGGGAGCTGTTTTTT
NA	TRBV11-2	NA	TRBJ2-4	CASSLERATLAKNIQYF	TGTGCCAGCAGCTTAGAGAGGGCTACCCTAGCCAAAAACATTCAGTACTTC
TRBD2	TRBV27	NA	TRBJ2-1	CASSLWASGRPNEQFF	TGTGCCAGCAGTTTATGGGCTAGCGGGAGACCCAATGAGCAGTTCTTC
NA	TRBV6-5	NA	TRBJ1-5	CASSYSAFQPQHF	TGTGCCAGCAGTTACTCCGCCTTTCAGCCCCAGCATTTT